This TCR beta chain was retrieved from a study of glioma-infiltrating T cells after dendritic cell vaccination. General study points: No direct clonality-survival link was found; a diverse polyclonal response may matter.

As concerns this clone: Its matching antigen is unknown.

The CDR3 spans 17 residues. Germline V gives CDR1 SGHAT, CDR2 FQDESV (reference sequence). The V segment lost 1 base and the J segment 6 bases; nucleotides outside the gene matches: 12. Input was roughly 2.2 ug genomic DNA, or all available if less. The primer mix had 60 V beta and 13 J beta primers. Libraries were prepared by immunoSEQ multiplex PCR; TCRdb keeps only in-frame clonotypes and omits some of them. The data contain about 95,000 clones, 85% to 90% of them singletons. This chain uses TRBV11-1 with TRBJ2-4; 7 bases agree with TRBD2. The sample here was blood, taken before dendritic cell vaccination. The sequence was collected from a human donor with glioblastoma. CDR3 sequence: CASSLGGWASGLNIQYF. CDR3 nucleotides: TGTGCCAGCAGCTTAGGAGGGTGGGCTAGCGGATTAAACATTCAGTACTTC.